The 29 T cell receptor beta chains reported below all come from one sample, sequenced in a study of OX40 agonist ivuxolimab in advanced cancers. Measured with immunoSEQ multiplex PCR; TCRdb has only the in-frame clones, and not every one. This table holds 83,000 or so clones, 90% found once. Sequences were derived from CD4+ or CD8+ T cells sorted from blood, sampled in a trial of the OX40 agonist ivuxolimab. Source of these receptors: an adult with an advanced solid tumor such as melanoma, head and neck, liver or kidney cancer.

This chain links TRBV27 with TRBJ2-3; maybe TRBD2 (5 bases). V was clipped by 2 bases and J by 9 bases, with 12 bases between them. Germline CDR1 reads MNHEY; CDR2 reads SMNVEV (reference sequence). The CDR3 covers 13 residues. The CDR3 DNA reads as TGTGCCAGCAGTTTAGACTACTTCGGGACGCAGTATTTT. Translation: CASSLDYFGTQYF.

The chain links TRBV6-6 to TRBJ2-2; tentative D call: TRBD1 (5 bases). V was shortened by 0 bases and J by 7 bases, with 9 bases between the two germline ends. The V gene's germline CDR1 is MNHNY and CDR2 SVGAGI (reference sequence). CDR3 size: 14 residues. The DNA for the CDR3 is TGTGCCAGCAGTTACTCGCCAGGGCTCGGGGAGCTGTTTTTT. It specifies CASSYSPGLGELFF.

The chain employs TRBV7-3 and TRBJ1-6, with D tentatively TRBD1 (5 bases). Germline V gene data show CDR1 as SGHTA and CDR2 as FQGTGA. Between the trimmed V and J ends, which lost 2 bases and 5 bases, there was a span of 10 bases. The CDR3 loop spans 15 amino acids. CDR3 sequence: CASSLRDGDNSPLHF. CDR3 sequence (DNA): TGTGCCAGCAGCTTACGGGACGGAGATAATTCACCCCTCCACTTT.

The rearrangement links TRBV11-3 to TRBJ2-5; maybe TRBD2 (6 bases). The germline V gene encodes CDR1 SGHNT and CDR2 YENEEA. The V and J ends lost 3 bases and 5 bases respectively, with 16 bases between them. The CDR3 loop spans 15 amino acids. The chain's CDR3 is CASSFGTGVGETQYF. Written as DNA, the CDR3 is TGTGCCAGCAGCTTTGGGACGGGAGTAGGGGAGACCCAGTACTTC. The complete variable domain, with remaining parts taken from reference TRBV11-3 and TRBJ2-5, reads EAGVVQSPRYKIIEKKQPVAFWCNPISGHNTLYWYLQNLGQGPELLIRYENEEAVDDSQLPKDRFSAERLKGVDSTLKIQPAELGDSAVYLCASSFGTGVGETQYFGPGTRLLVL.

The chain employs TRBV6-6 and TRBJ2-2; D possibly uses TRBD1 or TRBD2 (7 bases each). Between the trimmed V and J ends, which lost 0 bases and 7 bases, there was a span of 15 bases. The CDR3 extends over 16 amino acids. CDR1 is MNHNY, CDR2 SVGAGI, per germline (reference sequence). The chain's CDR3 is CASSYSEQGRGGELFF. The DNA of the CDR3 is TGTGCCAGCAGTTACTCTGAACAGGGGAGGGGCGGGGAGCTGTTTTTT.

The V call is TRBV7-2, the J call TRBJ2-3; D unresolved. CDR1 and CDR2 (germline): SGHTA, FQGNSA. The V and J ends lost 7 bases and 1 base respectively, with 12 bases between them. The CDR3 totals 14 residues. CDR3 sequence: CASNLDWGTDTQYF. CDR3 DNA sequence: TGTGCCAGCAACCTAGACTGGGGCACAGATACGCAGTATTTT.

This clone has more than one count but fewer than ten. The rearrangement joins TRBV30 to TRBJ2-7; TRBD2 matches at 9 bases. Germline CDR1 is GTSNPN and CDR2 is SVGIG (reference sequence). V shed 2 bases and J 1 base; nucleotides not matched to a gene: 9. The CDR3 is 16 residues long. The CDR3 reads CAWSRLAGVRSYEQYF. CDR3 DNA: TGTGCCTGGAGTAGGTTAGCGGGAGTTCGGTCCTACGAGCAGTACTTC.

J is TRBJ1-1 and V is TRBV7-2; D is unclear. The CDR3 has 15 residues. CDR1 and CDR2 (germline): SGHTA, FQGNSA. Trimming removed 1 base at V and 1 base at J, with 10 bases between. The CDR3 loop is CASSLVIRANTEAFF. The CDR3 bases are TGTGCCAGCAGCTTAGTAATCCGGGCGAACACTGAAGCTTTCTTT.

This clone occurred a few times. The chain recombines TRBV28 with TRBJ2-7; possibly TRBD1 for D (6 bases). Germline CDR1 MDHEN, CDR2 SYDVKM. Trimming removed 2 bases from V and 5 bases from J, with 10 bases in between. The length of the CDR3 is 13 residues. CDR3 bases: TGTGCCAGCAGTTTAACAGGGTATAACGAGCAGTACTTC. This translates into CASSLTGYNEQYF.

V gene TRBV18 combines with J gene TRBJ1-4, with no clear D. Germline CDR1 and CDR2: KGHSH and LQKENI. The CDR3 sequence is 13 residues long. Trimming pared 6 bases from V and 4 bases from J, leaving 9 bases between. The CDR3 DNA sequence: TGTGCCAGCTCCCAGAGCCGTAATGAAAAACTGTTTTTT. The encoded protein is CASSQSRNEKLFF.

The chain combines TRBV9 with TRBJ1-2; D remains ambiguous. The CDR3 spans 14 residues. V shed 0 bases and J shed 4 bases, with 10 bases lying between them. Germline V gene lookup returns CDR1 SGDLS and CDR2 YYNGEE. The DNA of the CDR3 is TGTGCCAGCAGCGTAGCGGCGGAAGGCTATGGCTACACCTTC. This gives the protein CASSVAAEGYGYTF.

The V call is TRBV19, the J call TRBJ1-4; 8 bases line up with TRBD1. In germline, CDR1 is LNHDA, CDR2 SQIVND (reference sequence). The junction had 9 bases not matched to a gene; V was cut back by 4 bases and J by 2 bases. The CDR3 has 17 amino acids. The CDR3 reads CASSNKLQGATNEKLFF. The DNA for the CDR3 is TGTGCCAGTAGTAACAAACTCCAGGGGGCGACTAATGAAAAACTGTTTTTT.

In its sample, this clone was seen once. This sequence joins TRBV19 and TRBJ1-5; a possible D gene is TRBD1 (5 bases). CDR3 length: 16 amino acids. Trimming shortened V by 3 bases and J by 0 bases, and 12 bases separated the two germline ends. CDR1 is LNHDA and CDR2 is SQIVND in the germline V gene (reference sequence). CDR3 coding DNA: TGTGCCAGTAGTATTAGTGGGGCTCATAGCAATCAGCCCCAGCATTTT. This sequence encodes CASSISGAHSNQPQHF.

The CDR3: CSVEPFQETQYF. CDR3 bases: TGCAGCGTTGAGCCTTTTCAAGAGACCCAGTACTTC. The rearrangement uses TRBV29-1 and TRBJ2-5; D is undetermined. This CDR3 has 12 amino acids. V gave up 3 bases and J gave up 2 bases, with 7 bases separating them. In germline, CDR1 is SQVTM, CDR2 ANQGSEA.

The gene calls are TRBV11-1 and TRBJ2-3; 9 bases line up with TRBD2. There are 16 residues in the CDR3. Germline assignment: CDR1 SGHAT and CDR2 FQDESV (reference sequence). Germline trimming cut 1 base from V and 8 bases from J; bases unmatched to any gene: 10. The CDR3 region is CASSLGERGARSTQYF. The DNA for the CDR3 is TGTGCCAGCAGCTTAGGCGAGCGGGGGGCTAGATCTACGCAGTATTTT. Filled out from reference TRBV11-1 and TRBJ2-3, the complete variable domain reads EAEVAQSPRYKITEKSQAVAFWCDPISGHATLYWYRQILGQGPELLVQFQDESVVDDSQLPKDRFSAERLKGVDSTLKIQPAELGDSAMYLCASSLGERGARSTQYFGPGTRLTVL.

The CDR3 sequence: CASSWVDTSYNEQFF. The CDR3 nucleotides are TGCGCCAGCAGCTGGGTGGACACCTCCTACAATGAGCAGTTCTTC. The J gene is TRBJ2-1, the V gene TRBV5-1; tentative D call: TRBD1 (5 bases). V was pared by 3 bases and J by 0 bases, with 10 bases between. CDR3 length: 15 residues. Germline V gene sequence: CDR1 SGHRS, CDR2 YFSETQ.

The rearrangement uses TRBV4-3 and TRBJ2-1; TRBD2 aligns across 7 bases. This CDR3 contains 15 residues. Germline V CDR1 and CDR2: LGHNA, YSLEER. V shed 2 bases and J 3 bases; nucleotides not matched to a gene: 4. This CDR3 reads CASSQKRGSYNEQFF. CDR3 nucleotides: TGCGCCAGCAGCCAAAAGCGGGGTAGCTACAATGAGCAGTTCTTC.

The genes are TRBV5-4 and TRBJ2-5; D is unclear. The V end lost 4 bases, the J end lost 5 bases, and 12 bases lay between the germline ends. Germline V gene sequence: CDR1 SGHNT, CDR2 YYREEE (reference sequence). The CDR3 spans 13 residues. This CDR3 reads CASSTEAVETQYF. CDR3 bases: TGTGCCAGCAGCACAGAGGCGGTCGAGACCCAGTACTTC.

The chain couples TRBV5-1 to TRBJ2-5, with D possibly matching TRBD1 (6 bases). V lost 2 bases to trimming and J lost 0 bases, with 8 bases between them. The CDR3 extends over 14 amino acids. Germline V gives CDR1 SGHRS, CDR2 YFSETQ. The CDR3 sequence: CASSLQGYQETQYF. CDR3 coding DNA: TGCGCCAGCAGCTTACAGGGTTACCAAGAGACCCAGTACTTC.

V and J are TRBV28 and TRBJ1-3, with D possibly being TRBD1 (5 bases). The CDR3 sequence is 15 residues long. Trimming took off 4 bases at V and 0 bases at J, with 10 bases between the two ends. Germline CDR1 reads MDHEN; CDR2 reads SYDVKM. CDR3 loop: CASSYNRHSGNTIYF. CDR3 coding DNA: TGTGCCAGCAGTTACAACAGGCACTCTGGAAACACCATATATTTT. The variable domain in full, with the rest retrieved from reference TRBV28 and TRBJ1-3, is DVKVTQSSRYLVKRTGEKVFLECVQDMDHENMFWYRQDPGLGLRLIYFSYDVKMKEKGDIPEGYSVSREKKERFSLILESASTNQTSMYLCASSYNRHSGNTIYFGEGSWLTVV.

A single count supports this clone. V is TRBV6-1 and J is TRBJ2-6; D remains unclear. The CDR3 runs 13 residues. Germline values: CDR1 MNHNS, CDR2 SASEGT. Trimming cost V 6 bases and J 1 base, with 4 bases left between them. The DNA of the CDR3 is TGTGCCAGCAGACAATCTGGGGCCAACGTCCTGACTTTC. Its protein is CASRQSGANVLTF.

V usage is TRBV2 and J usage is TRBJ2-3, with 7 bases identical to TRBD2. The CDR3 runs 15 residues. Germline V CDR1 and CDR2: SNHLY, FYNNEI. The junction had 6 bases not matched to a gene; V was cut back by 6 bases and J by 0 bases. CDR3 amino acids: CASSRTSASTDTQYF. CDR3 DNA sequence: TGTGCCAGCAGCCGAACTAGCGCCAGCACAGATACGCAGTATTTT.

CDR3 region: CASSLGRGLRTEAFF. The CDR3 nucleotides read TGTGCCAGCAGTTTAGGCAGGGGGCTTCGGACTGAAGCTTTCTTT. V is TRBV28 and J is TRBJ1-1; 8 bases fit TRBD1. Germline CDR1 is MDHEN and CDR2 is SYDVKM. CDR3 length: 15 amino acids. The V segment lost 2 bases and the J segment 5 bases; nucleotides outside the gene matches: 7.

The V and J genes are TRBV19 and TRBJ2-1; D call uncertain. The CDR3 is 23 amino acids. Germline V lookup: CDR1 LNHDA, CDR2 SQIVND (reference sequence). The germline V and J ends were trimmed by 3 bases and 2 bases, with 35 bases remaining between them. CDR3: CASSIPRFLGEIPLGIPYNEQFF. CDR3 DNA: TGTGCCAGTAGTATCCCTCGTTTTTTAGGTGAGATTCCTTTAGGTATCCCCTACAATGAGCAGTTCTTC.

The chain joins TRBV2 to TRBJ1-1, with 7 bases identical to TRBD1. V lost 6 bases to trimming and J lost 1 base; unmatched junction nucleotides: 8. Germline CDR1 reads SNHLY; CDR2 reads FYNNEI. This CDR3 is 15 amino acids long. The CDR3 sequence: CASRDMQGGNTEAFF. CDR3 coding DNA: TGTGCCAGCAGGGACATGCAGGGGGGGAACACTGAAGCTTTCTTT.

The V call is TRBV30, the J call TRBJ2-4, with D tentatively TRBD2 (6 bases). Trimming took 2 bases from V and 5 from J, leaving 16 bases between them. The CDR3 is 15 amino acids. Germline CDR1 and CDR2: GTSNPN and SVGIG (reference sequence). The chain's CDR3 is CAWSRTGSLENIQYF. CDR3 in DNA: TGTGCCTGGAGTAGAACCGGGAGCCTCGAAAACATTCAGTACTTC.

The rearrangement links TRBV4-3 to TRBJ2-2; a possible D gene is TRBD1 (6 bases). The CDR3 is made up of 14 amino acids. V was shortened by 3 bases and J by 7 bases, with 12 bases between the two germline ends. The germline CDR1 and CDR2 sequences are LGHNA and YSLEER. CDR3 bases: TGCGCCAGCAGCCACCCAGGGGAGAACGGGGAGCTGTTTTTT. Translated: CASSHPGENGELFF.

V usage is TRBV7-2 and J usage is TRBJ1-2, with 8 positions matching TRBD1. The CDR3 is 17 amino acids. The V segment lost 2 bases and the J segment 3 bases; nucleotides outside the gene matches: 11. Germline lookup yields CDR1 SGHTA and CDR2 FQGNSA. The CDR3: CASSLTGGMIGDYGYTF. CDR3 DNA sequence: TGTGCCAGCAGCTTAACAGGGGGGATGATAGGGGACTATGGCTACACCTTC.

The V gene is TRBV9, the J gene TRBJ2-3; 11 nucleotides align to TRBD2. CDR3 length equals 17 residues. J lost 0 bases, V lost 3 bases, and 6 bases had no gene match. CDR1 SGDLS and CDR2 YYNGEE come from the germline V gene. The CDR3 spells CASSGLAGGSSTDTQYF. The CDR3 DNA reads as TGTGCCAGCAGCGGGCTAGCGGGGGGTTCTAGCACAGATACGCAGTATTTT.